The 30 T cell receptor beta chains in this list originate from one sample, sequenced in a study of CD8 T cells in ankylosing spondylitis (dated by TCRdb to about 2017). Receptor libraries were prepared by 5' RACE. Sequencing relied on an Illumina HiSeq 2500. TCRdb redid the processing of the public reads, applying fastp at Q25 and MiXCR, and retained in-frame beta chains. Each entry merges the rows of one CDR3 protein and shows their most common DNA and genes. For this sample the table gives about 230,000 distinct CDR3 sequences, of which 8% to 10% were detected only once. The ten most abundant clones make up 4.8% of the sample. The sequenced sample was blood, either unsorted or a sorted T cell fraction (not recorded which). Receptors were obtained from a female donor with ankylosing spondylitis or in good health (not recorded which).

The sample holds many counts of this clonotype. CDR3 DNA: TGTGCCAGCATTCCCGAACAGGGGACTGAAGCTTTCTTT. Translation gives CASIPEQGTEAFF. The chain carries TRBV7-9 and TRBJ1-1; 7 bases fit TRBD1. Germline V gene lookup returns CDR1 SEHNR and CDR2 FQNEAQ (reference sequence). V trimming: 7 bases; J trimming: 5 bases; junction bases outside the gene matches: 7. This CDR3 has 13 residues.

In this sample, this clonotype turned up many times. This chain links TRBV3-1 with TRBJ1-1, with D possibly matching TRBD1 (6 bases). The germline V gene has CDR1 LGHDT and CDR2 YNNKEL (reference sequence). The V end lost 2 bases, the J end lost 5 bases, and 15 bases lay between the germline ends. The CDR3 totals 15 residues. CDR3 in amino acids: CASSQPDWGRTEAFF. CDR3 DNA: TGTGCCAGCAGCCAACCAGACTGGGGGCGGACTGAAGCTTTCTTT.

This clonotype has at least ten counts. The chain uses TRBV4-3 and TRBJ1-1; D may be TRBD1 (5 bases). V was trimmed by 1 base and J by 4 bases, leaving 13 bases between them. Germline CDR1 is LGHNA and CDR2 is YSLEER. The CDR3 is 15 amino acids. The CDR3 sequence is CASSQVGRRGTEAFF. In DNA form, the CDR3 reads TGCGCCAGCAGCCAAGTGGGGAGGAGGGGCACTGAAGCTTTCTTT.

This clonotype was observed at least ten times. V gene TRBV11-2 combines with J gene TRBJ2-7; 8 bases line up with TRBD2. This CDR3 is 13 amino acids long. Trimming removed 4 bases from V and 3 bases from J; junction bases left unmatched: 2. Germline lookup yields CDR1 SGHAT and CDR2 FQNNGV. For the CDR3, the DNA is TGTGCCAGCAGCTCCACTAGCGGCTACGAGCAGTACTTC. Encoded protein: CASSSTSGYEQYF. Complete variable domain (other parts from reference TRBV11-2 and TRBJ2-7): EAGVAQSPRYKIIEKRQSVAFWCNPISGHATLYWYQQILGQGPKLLIQFQNNGVVDDSQLPKDRFSAERLKGVDSTLKIQPAKLEDSAVYLCASSSTSGYEQYFGPGTRLTVT.

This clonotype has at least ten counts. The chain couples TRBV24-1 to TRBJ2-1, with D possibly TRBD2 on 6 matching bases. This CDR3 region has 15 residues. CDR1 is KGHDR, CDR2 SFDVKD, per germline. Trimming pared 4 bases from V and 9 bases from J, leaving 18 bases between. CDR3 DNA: TGTGCCACCAGTGACTCCGTGCGGGACTTAGGTGAGCAGTTCTTC. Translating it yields CATSDSVRDLGEQFF.

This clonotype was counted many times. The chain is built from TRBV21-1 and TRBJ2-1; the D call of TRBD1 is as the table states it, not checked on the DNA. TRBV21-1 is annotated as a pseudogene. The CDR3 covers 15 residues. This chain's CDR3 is CASILGRRTGHEQFF. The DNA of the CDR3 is TGTGCCAGCATTCTCGGGCGCCGGACGGGGCATGAGCAGTTCTTC.

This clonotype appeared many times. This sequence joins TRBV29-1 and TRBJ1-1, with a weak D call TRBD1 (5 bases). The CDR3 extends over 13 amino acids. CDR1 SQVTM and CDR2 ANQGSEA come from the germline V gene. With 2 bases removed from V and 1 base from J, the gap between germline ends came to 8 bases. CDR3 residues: CSVERQPNTEAFF. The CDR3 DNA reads TGCAGCGTTGAAAGACAGCCGAACACTGAAGCTTTCTTT.

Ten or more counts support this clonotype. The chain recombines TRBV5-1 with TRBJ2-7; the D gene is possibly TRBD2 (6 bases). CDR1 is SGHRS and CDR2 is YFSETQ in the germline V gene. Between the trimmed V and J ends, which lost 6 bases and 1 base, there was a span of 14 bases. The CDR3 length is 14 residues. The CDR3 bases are TGCGCCAGCACCCCGGGACTCCGATCCTACGAGCAGTACTTC. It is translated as CASTPGLRSYEQYF.

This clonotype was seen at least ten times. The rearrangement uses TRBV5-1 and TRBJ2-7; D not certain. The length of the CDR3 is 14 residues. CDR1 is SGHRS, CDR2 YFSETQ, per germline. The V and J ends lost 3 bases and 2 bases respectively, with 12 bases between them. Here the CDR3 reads CASSWVSDTYEQYF. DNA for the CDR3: TGCGCCAGCAGCTGGGTCTCAGATACCTACGAGCAGTACTTC.

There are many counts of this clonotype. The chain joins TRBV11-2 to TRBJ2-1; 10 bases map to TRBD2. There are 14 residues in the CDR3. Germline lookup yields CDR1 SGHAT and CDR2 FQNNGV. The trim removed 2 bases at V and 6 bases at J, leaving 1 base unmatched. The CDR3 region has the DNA TGTGCCAGCAGCTTAAGCGGGAGGGCCAATGAGCAGTTCTTC. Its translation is CASSLSGRANEQFF. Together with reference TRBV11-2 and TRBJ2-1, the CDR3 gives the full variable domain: EAGVAQSPRYKIIEKRQSVAFWCNPISGHATLYWYQQILGQGPKLLIQFQNNGVVDDSQLPKDRFSAERLKGVDSTLKIQPAKLEDSAVYLCASSLSGRANEQFFGPGTRLTVL.

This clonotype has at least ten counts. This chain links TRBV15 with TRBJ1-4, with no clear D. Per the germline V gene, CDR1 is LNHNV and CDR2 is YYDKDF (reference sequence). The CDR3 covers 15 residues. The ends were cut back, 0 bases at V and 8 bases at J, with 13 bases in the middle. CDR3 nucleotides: TGTGCCACCAGCAGAGATGAGGTTTCAGCAGAAAAACTGTTTTTT. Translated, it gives CATSRDEVSAEKLFF. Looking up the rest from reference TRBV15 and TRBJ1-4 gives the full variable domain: DAMVIQNPRYQVTQFGKPVTLSCSQTLNHNVMYWYQQKSSQAPKLLFHYYDKDFNNEADTPDNFQSRRPNTSFCFLDIRSPGLGDTAMYLCATSRDEVSAEKLFFGSGTQLSVL.

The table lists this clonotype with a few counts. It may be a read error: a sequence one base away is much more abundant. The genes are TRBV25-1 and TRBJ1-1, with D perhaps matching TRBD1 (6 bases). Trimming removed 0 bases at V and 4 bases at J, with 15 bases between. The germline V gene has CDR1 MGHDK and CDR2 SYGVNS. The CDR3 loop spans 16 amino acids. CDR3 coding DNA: TGTGCCAGCAGTGAATACACCGTTGGGGGGCGCACTGAAGCTTTCTTT. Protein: CASSEYTVGGRTEAFF.

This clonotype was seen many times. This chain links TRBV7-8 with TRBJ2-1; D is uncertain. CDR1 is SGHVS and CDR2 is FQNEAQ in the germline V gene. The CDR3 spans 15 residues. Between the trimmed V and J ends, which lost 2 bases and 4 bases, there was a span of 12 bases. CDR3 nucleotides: TGTGCCAGCAGCTTACTACGAGTTACTTACAATGAGCAGTTCTTC. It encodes CASSLLRVTYNEQFF.

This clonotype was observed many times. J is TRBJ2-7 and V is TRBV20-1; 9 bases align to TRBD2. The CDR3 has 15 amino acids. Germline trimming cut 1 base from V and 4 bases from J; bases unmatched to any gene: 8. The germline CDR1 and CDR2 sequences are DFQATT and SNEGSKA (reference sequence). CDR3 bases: TGCAGTGCTAGAGGGGATAGCGGGAGATCGTACGAGCAGTACTTC. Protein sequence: CSARGDSGRSYEQYF.

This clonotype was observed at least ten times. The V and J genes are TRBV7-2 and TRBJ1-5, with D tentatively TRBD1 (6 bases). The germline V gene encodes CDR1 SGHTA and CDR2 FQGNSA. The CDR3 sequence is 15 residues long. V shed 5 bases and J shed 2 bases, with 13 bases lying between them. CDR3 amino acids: CASSQQGGRNQPQHF. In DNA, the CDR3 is TGTGCCAGCAGCCAACAGGGAGGGCGCAATCAGCCCCAGCATTTT. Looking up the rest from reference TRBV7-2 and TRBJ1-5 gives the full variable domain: GAGVSQSPSNKVTEKGKDVELRCDPISGHTALYWYRQSLGQGLEFLIYFQGNSAPDKSGLPSDRFSAERTGGSVSTLTIQRTQQEDSAVYLCASSQQGGRNQPQHFGDGTRLSIL.

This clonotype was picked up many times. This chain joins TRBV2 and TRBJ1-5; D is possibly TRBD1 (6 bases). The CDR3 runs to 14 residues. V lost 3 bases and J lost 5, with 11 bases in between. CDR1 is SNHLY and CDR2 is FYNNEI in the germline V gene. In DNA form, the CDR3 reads TGTGCCAGCAGTGACGGGGACACGCATCAGCCCCAGCATTTT. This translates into CASSDGDTHQPQHF.

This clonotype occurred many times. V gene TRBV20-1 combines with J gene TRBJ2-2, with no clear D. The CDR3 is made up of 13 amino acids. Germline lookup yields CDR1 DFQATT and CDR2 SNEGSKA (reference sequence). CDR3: CSGSQENTGELFF. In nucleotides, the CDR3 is TGCAGCGGATCACAAGAAAACACCGGGGAGCTGTTTTTT.

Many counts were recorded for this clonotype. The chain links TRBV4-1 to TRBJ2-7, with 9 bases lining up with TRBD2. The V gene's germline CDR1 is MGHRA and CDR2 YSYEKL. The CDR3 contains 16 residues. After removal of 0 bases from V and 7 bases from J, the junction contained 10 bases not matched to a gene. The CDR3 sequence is CASSQDPLAGLLEQYF. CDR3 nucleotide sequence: TGCGCCAGCAGCCAAGATCCGCTAGCGGGACTCCTGGAGCAGTACTTC.

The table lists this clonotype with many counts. CDR3 sequence (DNA): TGTGCCAGCAGCTTAGGTTTAAGCGACCTGGGACTAGCGGGTTTGGAGACCCAGTACTTC. Translating it yields CASSLGLSDLGLAGLETQYF. This chain connects TRBV7-7 to TRBJ2-5, with 12 bases aligning to TRBD2. The CDR3 is 20 residues long. The V gene end was trimmed by 1 base and the J gene end by 5 bases; junction bases not matched to a gene: 17. The germline V gene has CDR1 SSHAT and CDR2 FNYEAQ (reference sequence).

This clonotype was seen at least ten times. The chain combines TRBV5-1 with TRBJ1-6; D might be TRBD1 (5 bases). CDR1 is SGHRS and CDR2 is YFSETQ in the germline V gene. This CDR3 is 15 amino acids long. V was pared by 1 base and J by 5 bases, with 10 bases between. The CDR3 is CASSLSGDNNSPLHF. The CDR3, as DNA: TGCGCCAGCAGCTTGTCGGGGGATAATAATTCACCCCTCCACTTT. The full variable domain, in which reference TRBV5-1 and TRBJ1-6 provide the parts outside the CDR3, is KAGVTQTPRYLIKTRGQQVTLSCSPISGHRSVSWYQQTPGQGLQFLFEYFSETQRNKGNFPGRFSGRQFSNSRSEMNVSTLELGDSALYLCASSLSGDNNSPLHFGNGTRLTVT.

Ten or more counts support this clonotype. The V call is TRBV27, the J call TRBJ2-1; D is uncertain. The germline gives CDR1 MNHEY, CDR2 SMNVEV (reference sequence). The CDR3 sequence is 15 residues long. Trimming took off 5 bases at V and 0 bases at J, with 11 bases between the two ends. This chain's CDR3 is CASSPGWSSYNEQFF. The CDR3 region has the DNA TGTGCCAGCAGTCCCGGGTGGAGCTCCTACAATGAGCAGTTCTTC.

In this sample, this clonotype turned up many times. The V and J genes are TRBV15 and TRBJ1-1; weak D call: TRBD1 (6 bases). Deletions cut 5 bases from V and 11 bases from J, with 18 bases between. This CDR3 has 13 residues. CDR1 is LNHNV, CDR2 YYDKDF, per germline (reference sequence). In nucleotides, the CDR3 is TGTGCCACCAGCCCCATTCGGGGGGCGATGGCTTTCTTT. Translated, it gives CATSPIRGAMAFF.

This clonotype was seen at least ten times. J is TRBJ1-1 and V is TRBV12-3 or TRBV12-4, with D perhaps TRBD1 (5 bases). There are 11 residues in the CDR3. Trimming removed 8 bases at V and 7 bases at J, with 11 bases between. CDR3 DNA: TGTGCCAGCTCTCAGGGTTTTGAAGCTTTCTTT. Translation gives CASSQGFEAFF.

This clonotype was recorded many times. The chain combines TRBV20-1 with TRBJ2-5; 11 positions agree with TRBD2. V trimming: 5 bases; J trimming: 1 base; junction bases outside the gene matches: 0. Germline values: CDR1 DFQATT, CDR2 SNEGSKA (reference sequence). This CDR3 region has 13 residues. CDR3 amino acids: CSAGLAGQETQYF. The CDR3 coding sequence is TGCAGTGCTGGACTAGCGGGCCAAGAGACCCAGTACTTC.

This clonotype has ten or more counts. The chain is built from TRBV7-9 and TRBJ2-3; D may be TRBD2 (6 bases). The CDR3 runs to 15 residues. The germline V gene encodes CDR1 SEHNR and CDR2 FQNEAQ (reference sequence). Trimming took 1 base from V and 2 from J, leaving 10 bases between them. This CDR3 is CASSLGGGFTDTQYF. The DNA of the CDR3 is TGTGCCAGCAGCTTAGGTGGGGGGTTCACAGATACGCAGTATTTT. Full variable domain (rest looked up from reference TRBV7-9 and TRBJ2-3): DTGVSQNPRHKITKRGQNVTFRCDPISEHNRLYWYRQTLGQGPEFLTYFQNEAQLEKSRLLSDRFSAERPKGSFSTLEIQRTEQGDSAMYLCASSLGGGFTDTQYFGPGTRLTVL.

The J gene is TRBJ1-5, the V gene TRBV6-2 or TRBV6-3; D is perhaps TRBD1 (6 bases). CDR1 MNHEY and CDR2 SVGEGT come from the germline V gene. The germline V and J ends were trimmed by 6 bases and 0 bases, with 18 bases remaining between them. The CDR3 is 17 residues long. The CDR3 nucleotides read TGTGCCAGCAGAAACCAGGGCGACAGGCGTAGCAATCAGCCCCAGCATTTT. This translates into CASRNQGDRRSNQPQHF.

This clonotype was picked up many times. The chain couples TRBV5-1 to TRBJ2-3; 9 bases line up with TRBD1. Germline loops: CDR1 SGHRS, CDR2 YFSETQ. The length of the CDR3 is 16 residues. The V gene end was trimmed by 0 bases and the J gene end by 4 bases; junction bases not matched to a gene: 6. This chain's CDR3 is CASSLDTGGFADTQYF. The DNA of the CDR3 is TGCGCCAGCAGCTTGGATACAGGGGGCTTTGCAGATACGCAGTATTTT.

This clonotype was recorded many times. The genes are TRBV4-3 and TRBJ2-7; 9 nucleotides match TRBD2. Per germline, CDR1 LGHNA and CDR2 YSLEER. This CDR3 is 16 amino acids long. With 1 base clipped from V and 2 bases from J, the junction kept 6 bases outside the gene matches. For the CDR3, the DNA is TGCGCCAGCAGCCAAGGTTGGGCTAGCGGGGCCTACGAGCAGTACTTC. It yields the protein CASSQGWASGAYEQYF.

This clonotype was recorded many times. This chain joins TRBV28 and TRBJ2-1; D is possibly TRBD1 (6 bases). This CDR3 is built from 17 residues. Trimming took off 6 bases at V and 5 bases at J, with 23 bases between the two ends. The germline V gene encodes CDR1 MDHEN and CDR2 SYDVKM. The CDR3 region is CASRIRGNQGRDNEQFF. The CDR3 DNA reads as TGTGCCAGCAGAATTAGGGGAAATCAGGGGCGCGACAATGAGCAGTTCTTC.

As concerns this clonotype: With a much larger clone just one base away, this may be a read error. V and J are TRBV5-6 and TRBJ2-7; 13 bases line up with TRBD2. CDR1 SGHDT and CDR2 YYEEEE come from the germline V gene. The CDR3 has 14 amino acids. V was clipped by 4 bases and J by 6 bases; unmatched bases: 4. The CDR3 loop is CASSKRTSGSEQYF. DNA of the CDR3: TGTGCCAGCAGCAAACGGACTAGCGGGAGCGAGCAGTACTTC.